These 21 T cell receptor beta chains came from one sample sequenced in a study of shared clonotypes between healthy human individuals (TCRdb year 2020). The library was obtained by the immunoSEQ multiplex PCR assay. The table was pulled from immuneACCESS by TCRdb, which kept in-frame rearrangements only. Such tables lose some clones; where checked, under half of the loss comes from unresolved V genes, and the rest has no known cause. Here the sample has 950,000 to 1,100,000 clones; around 74% occur a single time. The top ten hold less than 1.5% of the sample. Material: memory CD4+ T cells sorted from blood. Interpreted using the paper, the cell subset or site label stands for: CD45RA-negative fraction. The receptor set was obtained from a man between 18 and 29 years old in good health.

V is TRBV4-1 and J is TRBJ2-3, with 11 bases matching TRBD2. Germline assignment: CDR1 MGHRA and CDR2 YSYEKL. There are 16 residues in the CDR3. V lost 1 base and J lost 0; bases outside the gene matches: 0. The CDR3 loop reads CASSQGTSGSTDTQYF. In nucleotides, the CDR3 is TGCGCCAGCAGCCAAGGGACTAGCGGGAGCACAGATACGCAGTATTTT.

This clone appeared many times. The V call is TRBV30, the J call TRBJ2-2; TRBD1 matches 8 bases. The CDR3 covers 14 residues. The germline V gene encodes CDR1 GTSNPN and CDR2 SVGIG (reference sequence). V shed 4 bases, J shed 6 bases, and the junction held 7 bases outside the gene matches. The CDR3: CAWNRGLAPGELFF. The CDR3 region has the DNA TGTGCCTGGAACAGGGGGTTAGCCCCCGGGGAGCTGTTTTTT. The full variable domain, its missing parts supplied by reference TRBV30 and TRBJ2-2, is SQTIHQWPATLVQPVGSPLSLECTVEGTSNPNLYWYRQAAGRGLQLLFYSVGIGQISSEVPQNLSASRPQDRQFILSSKKLLLSDSGFYLCAWNRGLAPGELFFGEGSRLTVL.

The J gene is TRBJ1-4, the V gene TRBV9, with TRBD1 matching 8 bases. With V trimmed by 2 bases and J by 5 bases, 5 bases remained unmatched. The CDR3 runs 15 residues. Germline assignment: CDR1 SGDLS and CDR2 YYNGEE. The CDR3 here is CASSVSGTGNEKLFF. CDR3 sequence (DNA): TGTGCCAGCAGCGTCTCCGGGACAGGAAATGAAAAACTGTTTTTT.

The chain employs TRBV5-4 and TRBJ2-2; D call uncertain. Germline V gene data show CDR1 as SGHNT and CDR2 as YYREEE (reference sequence). V was pared by 0 bases and J by 0 bases, with 9 bases between. This CDR3 region has 16 residues. CDR3 sequence reads: CASSLEAGANTGELFF. In DNA form, the CDR3 reads TGTGCCAGCAGCTTGGAGGCCGGTGCGAACACCGGGGAGCTGTTTTTT.

This chain connects TRBV28 to TRBJ1-2; 8 bases fit TRBD1. Germline V gives CDR1 MDHEN, CDR2 SYDVKM. CDR3 length equals 15 residues. Unmatched junction bases numbered 7, after V lost 7 bases and J lost 0 bases. The CDR3 loop reads CASTRAGGPNYGYTF. CDR3 DNA sequence: TGTGCCAGCACGAGGGCAGGGGGCCCTAACTATGGCTACACCTTC.

This clone was picked up one time. This chain joins TRBV5-4 and TRBJ2-7; perhaps TRBD2 as D (6 bases). V gave up 3 bases and J gave up 2 bases, with 9 bases separating them. Germline V gene sequence: CDR1 SGHNT, CDR2 YYREEE (reference sequence). This CDR3 comprises 13 residues. For the CDR3, the DNA is TGTGCCAGCAGCTCCGGGGGTACCTACGAGCAGTACTTC. Translating gives CASSSGGTYEQYF.

The chain combines TRBV5-6 with TRBJ1-2; D unresolved. The V gene's germline CDR1 is SGHDT and CDR2 YYEEEE. V was trimmed by 0 bases and J by 5 bases, leaving 8 bases between them. The CDR3 covers 13 residues. The CDR3 DNA follows: TGTGCCAGCAGCTTGGGAACAACTTATGGCTACACCTTC. Translated: CASSLGTTYGYTF.

Note on this clone: The junction departs from germline at one end; a sequencing error may be responsible. The CDR3 DNA follows: TGTGCTAGCAGTCCTATCGGGCAGGGGACGGACGAGCAGTACTTC. This translates into CASSPIGQGTDEQYF. The rearrangement joins TRBV7-7 to TRBJ2-7; tentative D call: TRBD1 (6 bases). This CDR3 has 15 residues. Germline assignment: CDR1 SSHAT and CDR2 FNYEAQ (reference sequence).

This clone was seen a handful of times. The V and J genes are TRBV12-5 and TRBJ2-2; 7 nucleotides agree with TRBD1. This CDR3 has 15 amino acids. Looked up from germline, CDR1 is LGHNT and CDR2 is FRNRAP. V was pared by 6 bases and J by 3 bases, with 7 bases of the junction left unmatched. The CDR3 loop reads CASGADRSYTGELFF. The CDR3 nucleotides read TGTGCTAGTGGGGCGGACAGGAGCTACACCGGGGAGCTGTTTTTT.

As to this clone: This same CDR3 is encoded by further DNA sequences in the sample. The chain employs TRBV5-1 and TRBJ1-5, with 9 positions matching TRBD1. V gave up 0 bases and J gave up 6 bases; unmatched junction bases: 1. Germline CDR1 and CDR2: SGHRS and YFSETQ. The CDR3 runs to 14 residues. The CDR3 protein is CASSLGQGGQPQHF. The CDR3 DNA is TGCGCCAGCAGCTTGGGACAGGGGGGTCAGCCCCAGCATTTT.

The chain carries TRBV18 and TRBJ1-4, with D unresolved. The length of the CDR3 is 15 residues. Germline assignment: CDR1 KGHSH and CDR2 LQKENI. The V and J ends lost 2 bases and 5 bases respectively, with 12 bases between them. CDR3 amino acids: CASSPSRGMNEKLFF. For the CDR3, the DNA is TGTGCCAGCTCACCATCGCGAGGCATGAATGAAAAACTGTTTTTT.

The chain carries TRBV5-1 and TRBJ2-3, with TRBD2 identical over 14 bases. The CDR3 runs to 16 residues. V shed 4 bases and J 6 bases; nucleotides not matched to a gene: 7. CDR1 and CDR2 from the germline V gene are SGHRS and YFSETQ. The CDR3 DNA reads TGCGCCAGCAGCAGCGGACTAGCGGGAGGAAGGGATACGCAGTATTTT. Residues: CASSSGLAGGRDTQYF.

J is TRBJ1-2 and V is TRBV4-1; D not resolved. CDR1 is MGHRA, CDR2 YSYEKL, per germline. The V end lost 0 bases, the J end lost 5 bases, and 7 bases lay between the germline ends. The CDR3 length is 13 residues. CDR3 sequence: CASSQESGYGYTF. CDR3 bases: TGCGCCAGCAGCCAAGAGTCCGGTTATGGCTACACCTTC.

This clone was seen more than once but under ten times. This chain connects TRBV7-3 to TRBJ2-3; D unresolved. The CDR3 is 15 amino acids. Germline V gene sequence: CDR1 SGHTA, CDR2 FQGTGA. V was cut by 2 bases and J by 2 bases, with 11 bases left in between. CDR3 protein: CASSLGHRSTDTQYF. CDR3 DNA sequence: TGTGCCAGCAGCTTAGGCCACCGTTCCACAGATACGCAGTATTTT.

The chain combines TRBV30 with TRBJ2-1, with TRBD2 matching over 7 bases. CDR1 and CDR2 (germline): GTSNPN, SVGIG (reference sequence). The CDR3 extends over 15 amino acids. V shed 3 bases and J 0 bases; nucleotides not matched to a gene: 5. CDR3 nucleotide sequence: TGTGCCTGGAGGGCGGGAGTCCGCTCCTACAATGAGCAGTTCTTC. The encoded protein is CAWRAGVRSYNEQFF.

Concerning this clone: This sample includes further DNA sequences coding for the same CDR3. The CDR3 region has the DNA TGCGCCAGCAGCTCGACTGGGACAGGCTCCTACGAGCAGTACTTC. Its protein is CASSSTGTGSYEQYF. V gene TRBV5-1 combines with J gene TRBJ2-7; 8 bases line up with TRBD1. This CDR3 contains 15 residues. V shed 3 bases and J 0 bases; nucleotides not matched to a gene: 5. Germline V gives CDR1 SGHRS, CDR2 YFSETQ.

The chain's CDR3 is CASSTTGGSGANVLTF. As DNA, the CDR3 is TGCGCCAGCAGCACGACAGGGGGCTCTGGGGCCAACGTCCTGACTTTC. The genes are TRBV5-1 and TRBJ2-6; 9 nucleotides agree with TRBD1. Germline CDR1 and CDR2: SGHRS and YFSETQ. The CDR3 length is 16 residues. J was trimmed by 0 bases and V by 4 bases; bases with no gene match: 2.

The rearrangement uses TRBV7-2 and TRBJ2-7; D gene unclear. Per germline, CDR1 SGHTA and CDR2 FQGNSA. V lost 5 bases to trimming and J lost 2 bases, with 16 bases between them. The CDR3 spans 15 residues. The CDR3 protein is CASSPHRQVAYEQYF. The CDR3 coding sequence is TGTGCCAGCAGCCCCCATCGGCAGGTCGCCTACGAGCAGTACTTC.

The chain carries TRBV4-1 and TRBJ1-5, with a possible D match to TRBD1 (5 bases). The CDR3 length is 19 residues. Trimming shortened V by 1 base and J by 2 bases, and 21 bases separated the two germline ends. Germline V gene data show CDR1 as MGHRA and CDR2 as YSYEKL. The CDR3 protein is CASSQVTGFGQRRNQPQHF. The CDR3 region has the DNA TGCGCCAGCAGCCAAGTCACCGGGTTTGGACAACGTCGCAATCAGCCCCAGCATTTT.

This chain connects TRBV30 to TRBJ2-5; D not certain. The tail of the sequence fits TRBJ2-7 better, so the J call may be wrong. The CDR3 totals 16 residues. Germline V gives CDR1 GTSNPN, CDR2 SVGIG (reference sequence). This chain's CDR3 is CAWSRFAPLDSYEQYF. The CDR3 DNA reads as TGTGCCTGGAGTAGGTTCGCGCCTCTCGACTCCTACGAGCAGTACTTC.

The chain combines TRBV5-6 with TRBJ1-5; TRBD1 agrees at 8 bases. This CDR3 is built from 16 residues. Germline V gene data show CDR1 as SGHDT and CDR2 as YYEEEE. The junction had 8 bases not matched to a gene; V was cut back by 2 bases and J by 4 bases. CDR3 DNA: TGTGCCAGCAGCTTCAAATCAGGACAGGGTAATCAGCCCCAGCATTTT. This codes for CASSFKSGQGNQPQHF. The full variable domain, with the rest looked up from reference TRBV5-6 and TRBJ1-5, is DAGVTQSPTHLIKTRGQQVTLRCSPKSGHDTVSWYQQALGQGPQFIFQYYEEEERQRGNFPDRFSGHQFPNYSSELNVNALLLGDSALYLCASSFKSGQGNQPQHFGDGTRLSIL.